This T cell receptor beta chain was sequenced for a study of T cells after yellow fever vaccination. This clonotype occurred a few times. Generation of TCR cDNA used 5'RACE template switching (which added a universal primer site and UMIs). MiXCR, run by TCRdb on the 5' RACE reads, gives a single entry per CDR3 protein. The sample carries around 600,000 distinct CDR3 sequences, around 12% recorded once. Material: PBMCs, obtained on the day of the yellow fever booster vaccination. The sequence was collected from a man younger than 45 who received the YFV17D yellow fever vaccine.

CDR3 DNA sequence: TGTGCCAGCAGCTTGAGTCGAACCCAGAGAGAGACCCAGTACTTC. Encoded protein: CASSLSRTQRETQYF. The chain joins TRBV7-2 to TRBJ2-5; the D is unclear. This CDR3 is built from 15 residues. The germline gives CDR1 SGHTA, CDR2 FQGNSA. The V end lost 3 bases, the J end lost 4 bases, and 15 bases lay between the germline ends.